What follows are 25 T cell receptor beta chains derived from one specimen sequenced in a study of T cell repertoires in cytomegalovirus infection. TCRdb redid the calling of the reads with MiXCR, one entry per CDR3 protein. This sample has about 310,000 distinct CDR3 sequences, with roughly 9.3% found just once. The sample consisted of PBMCs. These receptors all stem from a human donor in good health (CMV status not recorded). Some clones in this sample may be carry-over from other donors' samples.

This clonotype has ten or more counts. The CDR3 nucleotides are TGCAGTGCTAGCCCTGTTAGCTACAATGAGCAGTTCTTC. It translates to CSASPVSYNEQFF. V is TRBV20-1 and J is TRBJ2-1; no clear D gene. The V and J ends lost 3 bases and 3 bases respectively, with 9 bases between them. The CDR3 is 13 residues long. Germline-derived CDR1 and CDR2 are DFQATT and SNEGSKA (reference sequence).

This clonotype was seen at least ten times. The chain employs TRBV28 and TRBJ2-3; TRBD1 matches 8 bases. Losses at the gene ends were 5 bases for V and 1 base for J; bases not matched to a gene: 5. The CDR3 is 15 amino acids. Per the germline V gene, CDR1 is MDHEN and CDR2 is SYDVKM. CDR3 protein: CASSIPGQGTDTQYF. CDR3 nucleotides: TGTGCCAGCAGTATTCCGGGACAGGGCACAGATACGCAGTATTTT.

This clonotype was seen repeatedly, ten times or more. The chain couples TRBV12-3 or TRBV12-4 to TRBJ1-5; possible D gene TRBD1, 6 bases. This CDR3 has 16 residues. V was trimmed by 3 bases and J by 1 base, leaving 13 bases between them. The CDR3 DNA sequence: TGTGCCAGCAGTTTGGCAGGGGTAGGCAGCAATCAGCCCCAGCATTTT. Encoded protein: CASSLAGVGSNQPQHF.

This clonotype has more than one count but fewer than ten. This chain uses TRBV28 with TRBJ2-5; D call uncertain. Germline V gene lookup returns CDR1 MDHEN and CDR2 SYDVKM. The CDR3 is 12 residues long. V lost 6 bases and J 4 bases, leaving 9 bases between the germline ends. In DNA, the CDR3 is TGTGCCAGCAGCCCCTCGTCAGAGACCCAGTACTTC. Its translation is CASSPSSETQYF.

In regard to this clonotype: Since a much larger clone is just one base distant, this may be a read error. CDR3: CASTGTSGGNEKFF. The CDR3 DNA follows: TGTGCCAGCACCGGGACTAGCGGGGGGAATGAGAAGTTCTTC. The V gene is TRBV2, the J gene TRBJ2-1; 15 positions agree with TRBD2. This CDR3 spans 14 amino acids. Per the germline V gene, CDR1 is SNHLY and CDR2 is FYNNEI.

The V gene is TRBV20-1, the J gene TRBJ2-3; weak D call: TRBD2 (7 bases). Per the germline V gene, CDR1 is DFQATT and CDR2 is SNEGSKA (reference sequence). CDR3 length equals 15 residues. V lost 0 bases, J lost 4 bases, and 14 bases lay in between. The CDR3 reads CSARDGGGASDTQYF. The CDR3 DNA sequence: TGCAGTGCTAGAGATGGAGGGGGGGCGTCAGATACGCAGTATTTT.

This clonotype came up many times. The chain is built from TRBV6-1 and TRBJ2-3; the match to TRBD2 covers 7 bases. This CDR3 region has 13 residues. Germline V gene lookup returns CDR1 MNHNS and CDR2 SASEGT. The chain's CDR3 is CATRAGPTDTQYF. CDR3 nucleotides: TGTGCTACTCGAGCGGGACCCACAGATACGCAGTATTTT.

This clonotype was observed at least ten times. The J gene is TRBJ2-1, the V gene TRBV25-1; D remains ambiguous. The length of the CDR3 is 17 residues. The ends were cut back, 1 base at V and 2 bases at J, with 15 bases in the middle. Germline CDR1 and CDR2: MGHDK and SYGVNS. The CDR3 nucleotides read TGTGCCAGCAGTGAATCAGTCATAGGGCCTGCCTACAATGAGCAGTTCTTC. It translates to CASSESVIGPAYNEQFF.

This clonotype has at least ten counts. The chain uses TRBV5-1 and TRBJ2-7, with TRBD2 as a possible D gene (6 bases). Germline assignment: CDR1 SGHRS and CDR2 YFSETQ. There are 15 residues in the CDR3. Trimming took off 0 bases at V and 2 bases at J, with 12 bases between the two ends. The CDR3 spells CASSLAAGLTYEQYF. CDR3 in DNA: TGCGCCAGCAGCTTGGCCGCAGGACTAACCTACGAGCAGTACTTC.

The chain is built from TRBV4-2 and TRBJ1-1; perhaps TRBD1 as D (6 bases). The CDR3 covers 15 residues. V shed 5 bases and J shed 1 base, with 14 bases lying between them. The germline V gene has CDR1 LGHNA and CDR2 YNFKEQ. CDR3 in amino acids: CASSFGGGANTEAFF. The CDR3, as DNA: TGTGCCAGCAGCTTTGGCGGGGGGGCGAACACTGAAGCTTTCTTT.

Many counts were recorded for this clonotype. V gene TRBV20-1 combines with J gene TRBJ2-5; possibly TRBD2 for D (5 bases). V was cut by 3 bases and J by 5 bases, with 10 bases left in between. The V gene's germline CDR1 is DFQATT and CDR2 SNEGSKA (reference sequence). CDR3 size: 12 residues. The CDR3 DNA reads TGCAGTGCTAGGGGAGAAGGGGAGACCCAGTACTTC. Its translation is CSARGEGETQYF.

There are many counts of this clonotype. The gene calls are TRBV10-3 and TRBJ2-3; D remains unclear. CDR1 is ENHRY, CDR2 SYGVKD, per germline. Trimming took 6 bases from V and 0 from J, leaving 16 bases between them. This CDR3 is 16 amino acids long. The CDR3 DNA sequence: TGTGCCATCAGCGAGGCAGCCTACTCTAGCACAGATACGCAGTATTTT. This gives the protein CAISEAAYSSTDTQYF.

This clonotype was counted ten times or more. CDR3 in amino acids: CASRQAGAVEQFF. DNA of the CDR3: TGTGCCAGCAGGCAAGCGGGGGCTGTTGAGCAGTTCTTC. The chain carries TRBV7-2 and TRBJ2-1; 8 bases match TRBD2. CDR3 length equals 13 residues. The ends lost 6 bases at V and 9 bases at J; junction bases unmatched: 7. Germline V gives CDR1 SGHTA, CDR2 FQGNSA.

This clonotype occurred many times. This chain connects TRBV4-3 to TRBJ2-1, with a weak D call TRBD2 (7 bases). Between the trimmed V and J ends, which lost 5 bases and 6 bases, there was a span of 14 bases. From germline, CDR1 is LGHNA and CDR2 YSLEER. The CDR3 runs 14 residues. The DNA of the CDR3 is TGCGCCAGCAGCGGGGGGGCCATTCCCAATGAGCAGTTCTTC. This translates into CASSGGAIPNEQFF.

This clonotype appeared many times. This rearrangement joins TRBV6-1 to TRBJ2-3; 12 positions agree with TRBD2. The CDR3 runs to 15 residues. The V gene end was trimmed by 7 bases and the J gene end by 4 bases; junction bases not matched to a gene: 6. Germline V gives CDR1 MNHNS, CDR2 SASEGT. The CDR3 region has the DNA TGTGCCAGCAACCCACTAGCGGGGGGTTCAGATACGCAGTATTTT. This translates into CASNPLAGGSDTQYF.

The chain carries TRBV28 and TRBJ2-7; 12 bases line up with TRBD1. V dropped 6 bases and J dropped 6; count of bases not matched to a gene: 6. This CDR3 has 14 amino acids. Per the germline V gene, CDR1 is MDHEN and CDR2 is SYDVKM. The CDR3 is CASRSGQGAFEQYV. The CDR3 nucleotides read TGTGCCAGCAGATCGGGACAGGGGGCCTTCGAGCAGTACGTC.

The V and J genes are TRBV13 and TRBJ2-7; 8 bases line up with TRBD2. Per the germline V gene, CDR1 is PRHDT and CDR2 is FYEKMQ (reference sequence). The V gene end was trimmed by 6 bases and the J gene end by 7 bases; junction bases not matched to a gene: 14. The CDR3 extends over 15 amino acids. DNA for the CDR3: TGTGCCAGCAGAGCCCGCGGGGGGCCGATGTCGGAGCAGTACTTC. Encoded protein: CASRARGGPMSEQYF.

This clonotype was detected ten times or more. V is TRBV2 and J is TRBJ2-2, with TRBD2 identical over 8 bases. CDR1 and CDR2 from the germline V gene are SNHLY and FYNNEI. V trimming: 6 bases; J trimming: 0 bases; junction bases outside the gene matches: 3. This CDR3 comprises 15 residues. The CDR3 loop reads CASSRAGANTGELFF. The CDR3 nucleotides are TGTGCCAGCAGCCGAGCGGGGGCGAACACCGGGGAGCTGTTTTTT.

The sample holds a few counts of this clonotype. The rearrangement joins TRBV5-1 to TRBJ2-5; TRBD2 aligns across 8 bases. This CDR3 is built from 14 residues. Germline trimming cut 4 bases from V and 2 bases from J; bases unmatched to any gene: 4. Per the germline V gene, CDR1 is SGHRS and CDR2 is YFSETQ. CDR3 bases: TGCGCCAGCAGCCGTACGGGGGGGCAAGAGACCCAGTACTTC. Protein product: CASSRTGGQETQYF.

This clonotype showed up many times. The chain couples TRBV4-1 to TRBJ2-2; 9 bases line up with TRBD1. Per the germline V gene, CDR1 is MGHRA and CDR2 is YSYEKL. The length of the CDR3 is 16 residues. Losses at the gene ends were 4 bases for V and 4 bases for J; bases not matched to a gene: 7. The CDR3 loop reads CASSPSGTGFTGELFF. The CDR3 DNA reads as TGCGCCAGCAGCCCCTCCGGGACAGGGTTCACCGGGGAGCTGTTTTTT.

This clonotype was seen ten or more times. This chain joins TRBV19 and TRBJ1-2, with D possibly matching TRBD1 (5 bases). The germline gives CDR1 LNHDA, CDR2 SQIVND (reference sequence). The V end was cut by 3 bases, the J end by 6 bases, with 8 bases between. The CDR3 extends over 12 amino acids. The CDR3 nucleotides read TGTGCCAGTAGTATGGGACTACATGGCTACACCTTC. Translated, it gives CASSMGLHGYTF.

This clonotype has a count of ten or more. The rearrangement uses TRBV12-5 and TRBJ1-2; no reliable D call. This CDR3 region has 13 residues. Deletions cut 7 bases from V and 6 bases from J, with 15 bases between. In germline, CDR1 is LGHNT, CDR2 FRNRAP. The CDR3 loop is CASAQLFGHGYTF. CDR3 coding DNA: TGTGCTAGTGCCCAATTGTTTGGACATGGCTACACCTTC.

This clonotype was recorded at least ten times. This rearrangement joins TRBV7-6 to TRBJ2-1; TRBD1 or TRBD2 may be the D gene (6 bases each). The CDR3 spans 16 residues. Germline CDR1 is SGHVS and CDR2 is FNYEAQ. V was trimmed by 4 bases and J by 4 bases, leaving 17 bases between them. CDR3 coding DNA: TGTGCCAGCAGCTCGGCGTCCGGGGGCAAGTACAATGAGCAGTTCTTC. Protein product: CASSSASGGKYNEQFF.

The table lists this clonotype with many counts. The chain has TRBV7-8 and TRBJ2-2, with D perhaps being TRBD1 or TRBD2 (5 bases each). Germline values: CDR1 SGHVS, CDR2 FQNEAQ. The CDR3 has 17 amino acids. V was pared by 5 bases and J by 2 bases, with 18 bases between. The CDR3 here is CASSQYPGHQNTGELFF. Here the CDR3 DNA reads TGTGCCAGCAGCCAATACCCGGGGCACCAAAACACCGGGGAGCTGTTTTTT.

This clonotype was picked up a small number of times. The chain links TRBV20-1 to TRBJ1-2; 10 bases map to TRBD1. The CDR3 runs to 16 residues. Germline CDR1 and CDR2: DFQATT and SNEGSKA (reference sequence). V gave up 2 bases and J gave up 0 bases; unmatched junction bases: 6. CDR3 region: CSARKMTGGTNYGYTF. CDR3 nucleotide sequence: TGCAGTGCTAGAAAAATGACAGGGGGCACTAACTATGGCTACACCTTC.